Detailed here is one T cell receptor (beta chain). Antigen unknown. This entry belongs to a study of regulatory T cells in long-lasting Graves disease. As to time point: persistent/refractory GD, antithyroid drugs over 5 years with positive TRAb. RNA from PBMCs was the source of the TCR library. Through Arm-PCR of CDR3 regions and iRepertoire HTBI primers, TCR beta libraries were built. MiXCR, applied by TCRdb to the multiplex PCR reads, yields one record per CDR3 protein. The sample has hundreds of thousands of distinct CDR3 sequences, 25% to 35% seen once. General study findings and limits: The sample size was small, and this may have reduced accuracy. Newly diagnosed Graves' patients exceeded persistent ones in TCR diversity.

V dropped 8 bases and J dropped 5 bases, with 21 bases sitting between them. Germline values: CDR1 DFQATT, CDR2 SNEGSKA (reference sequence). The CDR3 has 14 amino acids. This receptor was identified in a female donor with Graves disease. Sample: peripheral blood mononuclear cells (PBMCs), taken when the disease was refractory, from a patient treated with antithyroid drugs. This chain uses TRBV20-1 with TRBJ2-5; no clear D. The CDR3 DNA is TGCAGTCCCACCTCGACTCCCGGTGGGGAGACCCAGTACTTC. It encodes CSPTSTPGGETQYF.